This T cell receptor (beta chain) was recovered during a study of response to subunit inactivated influenza vaccine. Findings and caveats of the study: Only a handful of new T cells, the authors suggested, are recruited with each seasonal influenza vaccination.

TCRdb used MiXCR to reprocess the RT-PCR reads, holding one entry per CDR3 protein. Among fewer than 750,000 distinct CDR3 sequences listed, approximately 15% were seen once. Deletions cut 3 bases from V and 7 bases from J, with 16 bases between. This CDR3 has 15 residues. The germline CDR1 and CDR2 sequences are SGDLS and YYNGEE. In its sample, this clonotype was seen a few times. Its antigen is not known. This receptor was taken from a man aged 50-60 years who received an inactivated influenza vaccine. The sample was PBMCs from blood, taken roughly 12 days after vaccination. This rearrangement joins TRBV9 to TRBJ1-4, with unresolved D. In nucleotides, the CDR3 is TGTGCCAGCAGCGCCCGACCCCAGAAGGGTGAAAAACTGTTTTTT. The encoded protein is CASSARPQKGEKLFF.